This paragraph reports one T cell receptor beta chain. From germline, CDR1 is MNHEY and CDR2 SVGAGI. V lost 0 bases to trimming and J lost 5 bases, with 14 bases between them. This CDR3 spans 15 amino acids. This sample is part of a study of shared T cell receptors in the human thymus. Sequencing was performed with immunoSEQ multiplex PCR; in TCRdb, only in-frame clones are kept and a portion is missing. Of under 450,000 clones listed, 95% are singletons. The source material was thymocytes. This chain links TRBV6-5 with TRBJ2-7; TRBD1 is a possible D gene (5 bases). The TCR comes from a human donor. For the CDR3, the DNA is TGTGCCAGCAGTTACTCGTCGCGACAGAATGACGAGCAGTACTTC. Translation: CASSYSSRQNDEQYF.